The subject of this entry is one TCR beta chain. These data come from a study of blood T cell repertoires in COVID-19. Study in general: The study drew acute and convalescent COVID-19 samples from the United States, Italy and Spain.

V lost 0 bases and J lost 3, with 10 bases in between. The CDR3 runs to 15 residues. CDR1 SGDLS and CDR2 YYNGEE come from the germline V gene. TCRdb keeps only in-frame clones here, not all; method: immunoSEQ multiplex PCR. The sample has some 390,000 clones; about 91% are singletons. The material sequenced was peripheral blood. V is TRBV9 and J is TRBJ2-1, with a weak D call TRBD2 (6 bases). The sequence came from a woman in her thirties or forties with COVID-19, enrolled during active disease. The chain's CDR3 is CASSVGAGLYNEQFF. The CDR3 region has the DNA TGTGCCAGCAGCGTAGGCGCGGGGCTCTACAATGAGCAGTTCTTC. The variable domain in full, completed from reference TRBV9 and TRBJ2-1, reads DSGVTQTPKHLITATGQRVTLRCSPRSGDLSVYWYQQSLDQGLQFLIQYYNGEERAKGNILERFSAQQFPDLHSELNLSSLELGDSALYFCASSVGAGLYNEQFFGPGTRLTVL.